Given below is one T cell receptor (beta chain) in context. These data originate in a study of blood T cell repertoires in COVID-19. For the study at large: Both acute and convalescent COVID-19 samples were obtained from the United States, Italy and Spain. Sample material is recorded as cDNA or gDNA derived from T cells, B-cell-depleted T cells, or PBMCs.

The assay was immunoSEQ multiplex PCR, and TCRdb's table has in-frame clones only and misses some. Of 310,000 or so clones detected, about 89% appear once; the ten largest clones hold 5% to 7%. The germline V gene encodes CDR1 SGHRS and CDR2 YFSETQ. This CDR3 has 16 residues. With 0 bases removed from V and 1 base from J, the gap between germline ends came to 13 bases. J is TRBJ1-1 and V is TRBV5-1; D is ambiguous. The sequence derives from a man aged 18 to 35 who had recovered from COVID-19. Sequencing was done on a sample of peripheral blood. CDR3 amino acids: CASSLVPGGGNTEAFF. The CDR3 nucleotides read TGCGCCAGCAGCTTGGTGCCAGGAGGAGGGAACACTGAAGCTTTCTTT.